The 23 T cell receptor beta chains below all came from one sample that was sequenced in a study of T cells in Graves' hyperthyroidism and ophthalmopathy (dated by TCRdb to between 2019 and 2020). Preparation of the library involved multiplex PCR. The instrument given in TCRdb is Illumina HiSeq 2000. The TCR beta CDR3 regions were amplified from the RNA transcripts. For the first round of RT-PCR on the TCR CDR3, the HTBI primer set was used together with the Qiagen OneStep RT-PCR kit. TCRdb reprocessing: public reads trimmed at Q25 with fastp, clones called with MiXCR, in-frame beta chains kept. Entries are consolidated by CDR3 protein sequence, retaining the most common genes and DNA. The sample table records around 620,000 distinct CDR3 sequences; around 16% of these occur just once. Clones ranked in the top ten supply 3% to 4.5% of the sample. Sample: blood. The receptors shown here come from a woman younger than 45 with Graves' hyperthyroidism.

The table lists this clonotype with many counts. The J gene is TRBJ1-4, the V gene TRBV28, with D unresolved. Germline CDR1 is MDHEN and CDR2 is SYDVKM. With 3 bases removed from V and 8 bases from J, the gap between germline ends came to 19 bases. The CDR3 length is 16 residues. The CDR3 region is CASSFTSLVLGEKLFF. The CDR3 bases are TGTGCCAGCAGTTTTACGTCCTTGGTTCTGGGAGAAAAACTGTTTTTT.

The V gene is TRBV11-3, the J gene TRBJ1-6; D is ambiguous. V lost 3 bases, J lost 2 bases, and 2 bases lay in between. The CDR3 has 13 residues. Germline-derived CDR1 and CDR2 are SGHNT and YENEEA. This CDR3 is CASSFAYNSPLHF. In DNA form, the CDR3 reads TGTGCCAGCAGCTTCGCCTATAATTCACCCCTCCACTTT. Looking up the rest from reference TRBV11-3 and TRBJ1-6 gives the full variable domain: EAGVVQSPRYKIIEKKQPVAFWCNPISGHNTLYWYLQNLGQGPELLIRYENEEAVDDSQLPKDRFSAERLKGVDSTLKIQPAELGDSAVYLCASSFAYNSPLHFGNGTRLTVT.

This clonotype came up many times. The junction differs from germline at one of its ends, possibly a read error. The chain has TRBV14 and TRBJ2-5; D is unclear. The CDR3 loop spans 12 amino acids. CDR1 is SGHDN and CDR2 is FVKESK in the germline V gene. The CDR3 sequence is CASSQVGETQYF. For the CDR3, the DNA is TGCGCCAGCAGCCAGGTCGGGGAGACCCAGTACTTC.

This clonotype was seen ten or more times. As DNA, the CDR3 is TGCAGTGCTAGAGCGGGGACTAGCGGGACCGGGGAGCTGTTTTTT. Its translation is CSARAGTSGTGELFF. V and J are TRBV20-1 and TRBJ2-2; 12 nucleotides line up with TRBD2. CDR1 and CDR2 from the germline V gene are DFQATT and SNEGSKA (reference sequence). The length of the CDR3 is 15 residues. The V segment lost 1 base and the J segment 5 bases; nucleotides outside the gene matches: 2.

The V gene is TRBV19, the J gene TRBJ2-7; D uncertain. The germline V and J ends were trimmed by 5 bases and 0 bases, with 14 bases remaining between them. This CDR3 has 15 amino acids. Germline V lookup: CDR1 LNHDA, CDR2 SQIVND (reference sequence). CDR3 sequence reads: CASSLTLQSSYEQYF. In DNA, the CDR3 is TGTGCCAGTAGTCTCACCCTACAGAGCTCCTACGAGCAGTACTTC.

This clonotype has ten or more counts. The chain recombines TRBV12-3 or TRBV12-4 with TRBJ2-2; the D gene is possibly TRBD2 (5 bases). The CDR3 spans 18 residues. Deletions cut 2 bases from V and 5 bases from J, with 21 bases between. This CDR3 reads CASSLFQLQNRGTGELFF. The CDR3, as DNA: TGTGCCAGCAGTTTATTTCAACTCCAGAATAGAGGGACCGGGGAGCTGTTTTTT.

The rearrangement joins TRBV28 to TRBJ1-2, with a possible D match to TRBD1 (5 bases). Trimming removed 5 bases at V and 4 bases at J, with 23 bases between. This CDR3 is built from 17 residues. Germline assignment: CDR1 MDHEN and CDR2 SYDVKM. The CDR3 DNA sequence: TGTGCCAGCAGTAGTATTAACGGACAATCCCTCAGCTATGGCTACACCTTC. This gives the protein CASSSINGQSLSYGYTF.

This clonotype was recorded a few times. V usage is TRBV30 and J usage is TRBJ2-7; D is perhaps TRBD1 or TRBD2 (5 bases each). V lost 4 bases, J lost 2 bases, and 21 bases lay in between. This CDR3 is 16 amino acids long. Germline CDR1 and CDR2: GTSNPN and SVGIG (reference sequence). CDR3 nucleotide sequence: TGTGCCTGGACACCCCCCACCGGGACGAGGACCTACGAGCAGTACTTC. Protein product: CAWTPPTGTRTYEQYF.

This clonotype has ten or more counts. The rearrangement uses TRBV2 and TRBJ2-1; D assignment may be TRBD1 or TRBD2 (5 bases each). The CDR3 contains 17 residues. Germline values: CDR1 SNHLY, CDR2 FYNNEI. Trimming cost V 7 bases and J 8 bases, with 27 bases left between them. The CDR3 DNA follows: TGTGCCAGCACCCAATCTGGGGGATTATTGGGCTGGGATGAGCAGTTCTTC. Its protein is CASTQSGGLLGWDEQFF.

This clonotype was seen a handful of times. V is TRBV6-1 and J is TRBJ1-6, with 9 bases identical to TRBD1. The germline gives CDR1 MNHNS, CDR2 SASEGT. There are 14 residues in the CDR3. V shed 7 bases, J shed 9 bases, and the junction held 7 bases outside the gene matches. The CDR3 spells CASKFGQGISPLHF. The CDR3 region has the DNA TGTGCCAGCAAATTTGGACAGGGGATTTCACCCCTCCACTTT.

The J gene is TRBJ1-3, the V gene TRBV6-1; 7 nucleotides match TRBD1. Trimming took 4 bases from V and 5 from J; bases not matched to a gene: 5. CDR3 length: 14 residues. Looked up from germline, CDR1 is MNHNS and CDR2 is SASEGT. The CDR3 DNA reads TGTGCCAGCAGTGTAAGGGGGCCGAGAAACACCATATATTTT. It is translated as CASSVRGPRNTIYF.

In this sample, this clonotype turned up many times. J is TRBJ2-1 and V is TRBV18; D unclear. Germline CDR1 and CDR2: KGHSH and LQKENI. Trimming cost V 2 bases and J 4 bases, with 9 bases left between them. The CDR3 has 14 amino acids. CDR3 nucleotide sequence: TGTGCCAGCTCACCAGGTCAGCCTTACAATGAGCAGTTCTTC. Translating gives CASSPGQPYNEQFF.

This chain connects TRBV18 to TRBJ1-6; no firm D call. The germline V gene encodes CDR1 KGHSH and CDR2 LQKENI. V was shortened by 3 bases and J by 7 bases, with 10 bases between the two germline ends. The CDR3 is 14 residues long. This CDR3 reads CASSPYGSNSPLHF. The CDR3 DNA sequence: TGTGCCAGCTCACCCTACGGGTCCAATTCACCCCTCCACTTT.

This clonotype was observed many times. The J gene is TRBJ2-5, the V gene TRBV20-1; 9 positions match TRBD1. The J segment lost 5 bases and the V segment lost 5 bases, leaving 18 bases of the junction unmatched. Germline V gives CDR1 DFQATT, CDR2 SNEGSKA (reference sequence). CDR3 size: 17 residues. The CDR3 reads CSAALHFDGQGTETQYF. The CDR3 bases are TGCAGTGCTGCGCTTCACTTTGATGGACAGGGGACGGAGACCCAGTACTTC.

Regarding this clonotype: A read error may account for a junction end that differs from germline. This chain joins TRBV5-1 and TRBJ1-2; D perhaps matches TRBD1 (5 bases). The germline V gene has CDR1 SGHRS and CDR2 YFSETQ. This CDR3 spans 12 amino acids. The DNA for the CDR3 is TGTGCCAGCAGCTTGGCCAGGGACCGCTACACCTTC. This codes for CASSLARDRYTF.

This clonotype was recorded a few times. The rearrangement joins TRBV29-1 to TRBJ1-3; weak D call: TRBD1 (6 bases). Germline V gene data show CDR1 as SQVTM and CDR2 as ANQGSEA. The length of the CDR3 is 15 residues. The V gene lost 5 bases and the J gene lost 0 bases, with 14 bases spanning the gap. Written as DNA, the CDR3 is TGCAGCGTTAGAGACAGGATACTCTCTGGAAACACCATATATTTT. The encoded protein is CSVRDRILSGNTIYF.

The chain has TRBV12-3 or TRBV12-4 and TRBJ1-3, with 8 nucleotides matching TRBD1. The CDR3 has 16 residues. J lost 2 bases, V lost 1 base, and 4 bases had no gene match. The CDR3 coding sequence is TGTGCCAGCAGTTTAGGACAGGGGCACGCTGGAAACACCATATATTTT. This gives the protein CASSLGQGHAGNTIYF.

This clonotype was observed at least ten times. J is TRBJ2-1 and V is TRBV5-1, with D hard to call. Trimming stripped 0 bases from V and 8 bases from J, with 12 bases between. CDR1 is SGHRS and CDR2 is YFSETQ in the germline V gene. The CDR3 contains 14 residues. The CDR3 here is CASSLGTHADEQFF. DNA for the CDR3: TGCGCCAGCAGCTTGGGTACGCACGCGGATGAGCAGTTCTTC.

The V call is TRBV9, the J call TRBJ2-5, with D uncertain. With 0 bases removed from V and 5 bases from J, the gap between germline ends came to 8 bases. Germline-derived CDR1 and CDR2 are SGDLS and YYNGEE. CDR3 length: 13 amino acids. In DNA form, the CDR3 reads TGTGCCAGCAGCGTAGACCCAGCGGAGACCCAGTACTTC. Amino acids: CASSVDPAETQYF.

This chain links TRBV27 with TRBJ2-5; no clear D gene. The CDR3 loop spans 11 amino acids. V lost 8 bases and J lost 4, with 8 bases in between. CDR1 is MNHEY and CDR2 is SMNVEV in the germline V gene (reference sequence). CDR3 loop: CASGPGETQYF. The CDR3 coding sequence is TGTGCCAGCGGCCCCGGAGAGACCCAGTACTTC.

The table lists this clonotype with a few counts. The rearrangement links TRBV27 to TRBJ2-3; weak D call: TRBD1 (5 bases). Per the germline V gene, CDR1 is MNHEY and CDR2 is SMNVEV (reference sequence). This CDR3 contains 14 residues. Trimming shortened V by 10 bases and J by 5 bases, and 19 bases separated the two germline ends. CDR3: CATSQGHQGDTQYF. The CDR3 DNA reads TGTGCCACCAGCCAAGGACACCAAGGAGATACGCAGTATTTT.

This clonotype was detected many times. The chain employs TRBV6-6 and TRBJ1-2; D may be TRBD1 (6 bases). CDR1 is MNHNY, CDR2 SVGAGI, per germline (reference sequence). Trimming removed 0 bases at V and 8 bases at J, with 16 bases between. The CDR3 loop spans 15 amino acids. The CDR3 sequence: CASSYSIPRQEGYTF. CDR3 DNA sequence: TGTGCCAGCAGTTACTCGATACCCCGACAGGAGGGCTACACCTTC.

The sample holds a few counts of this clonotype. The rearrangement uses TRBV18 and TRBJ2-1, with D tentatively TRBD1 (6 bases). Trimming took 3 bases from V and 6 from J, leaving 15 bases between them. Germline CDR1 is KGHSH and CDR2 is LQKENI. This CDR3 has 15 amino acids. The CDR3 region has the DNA TGTGCCAGCTCACCGGTTGTACTCAGGGGCAATGAGCAGTTCTTC. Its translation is CASSPVVLRGNEQFF.